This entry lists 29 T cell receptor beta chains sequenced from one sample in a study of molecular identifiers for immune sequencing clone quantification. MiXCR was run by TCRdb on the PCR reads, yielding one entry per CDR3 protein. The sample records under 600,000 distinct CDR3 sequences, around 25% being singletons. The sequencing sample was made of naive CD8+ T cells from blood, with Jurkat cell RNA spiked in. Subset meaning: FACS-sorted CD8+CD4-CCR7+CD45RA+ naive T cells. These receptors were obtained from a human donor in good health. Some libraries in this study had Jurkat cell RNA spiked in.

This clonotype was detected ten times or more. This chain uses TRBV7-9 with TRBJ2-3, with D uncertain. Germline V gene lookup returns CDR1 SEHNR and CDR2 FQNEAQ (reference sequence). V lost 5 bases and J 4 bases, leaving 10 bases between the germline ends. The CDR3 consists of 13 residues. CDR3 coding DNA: TGTGCCAGCAGCCCGGGTCCTTCAGATACGCAGTATTTT. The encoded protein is CASSPGPSDTQYF.

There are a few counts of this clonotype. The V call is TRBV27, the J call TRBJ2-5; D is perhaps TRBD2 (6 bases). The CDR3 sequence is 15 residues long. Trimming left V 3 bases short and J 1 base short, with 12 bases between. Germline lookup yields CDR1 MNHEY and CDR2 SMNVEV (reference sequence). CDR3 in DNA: TGTGCCAGCAGTTTCGGTACTAGCCTCCAAGAGACCCAGTACTTC. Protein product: CASSFGTSLQETQYF.

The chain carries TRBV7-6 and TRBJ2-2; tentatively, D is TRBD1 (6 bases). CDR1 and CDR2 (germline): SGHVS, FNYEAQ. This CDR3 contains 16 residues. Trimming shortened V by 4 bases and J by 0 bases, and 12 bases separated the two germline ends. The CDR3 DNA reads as TGTGCCAGCAGCTCAGGGGACGTAACGAACACCGGGGAGCTGTTTTTT. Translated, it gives CASSSGDVTNTGELFF.

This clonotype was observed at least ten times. Written as DNA, the CDR3 is TGTGCCAGCAGTCCCAGCCAGGGAAGCACTGAAGCTTTCTTT. The encoded protein is CASSPSQGSTEAFF. The chain employs TRBV5-4 and TRBJ1-1; maybe TRBD1 (5 bases). Germline lookup yields CDR1 SGHNT and CDR2 YYREEE (reference sequence). V lost 5 bases, J lost 4 bases, and 15 bases lay in between. CDR3 length: 14 residues. Filled out from reference TRBV5-4 and TRBJ1-1, the complete variable domain reads ETGVTQSPTHLIKTRGQQVTLRCSSQSGHNTVSWYQQALGQGPQFIFQYYREEENGRGNFPPRFSGLQFPNYSSELNVNALELDDSALYLCASSPSQGSTEAFFGQGTRLTVV.

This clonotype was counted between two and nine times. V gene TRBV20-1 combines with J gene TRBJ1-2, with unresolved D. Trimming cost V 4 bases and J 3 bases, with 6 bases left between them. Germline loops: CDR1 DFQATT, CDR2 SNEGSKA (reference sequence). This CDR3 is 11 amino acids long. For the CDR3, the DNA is TGCAGTGCTATCTCCCACTATGGCTACACCTTC. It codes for CSAISHYGYTF.

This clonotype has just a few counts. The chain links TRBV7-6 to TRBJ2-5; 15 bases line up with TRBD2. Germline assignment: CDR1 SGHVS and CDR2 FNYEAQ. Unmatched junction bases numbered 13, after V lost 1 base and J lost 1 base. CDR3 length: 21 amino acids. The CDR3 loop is CASSLGYWTSGGADLQETQYF. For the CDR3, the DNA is TGTGCCAGCAGCTTAGGATACTGGACTAGCGGGGGGGCAGACCTCCAAGAGACCCAGTACTTC.

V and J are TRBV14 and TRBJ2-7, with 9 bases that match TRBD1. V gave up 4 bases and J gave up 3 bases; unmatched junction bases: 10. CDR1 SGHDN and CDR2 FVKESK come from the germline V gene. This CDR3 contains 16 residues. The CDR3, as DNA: TGTGCCAGCAGCCCCACCGGGACAGGGCCTTACTACGAGCAGTACTTC. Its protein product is CASSPTGTGPYYEQYF.

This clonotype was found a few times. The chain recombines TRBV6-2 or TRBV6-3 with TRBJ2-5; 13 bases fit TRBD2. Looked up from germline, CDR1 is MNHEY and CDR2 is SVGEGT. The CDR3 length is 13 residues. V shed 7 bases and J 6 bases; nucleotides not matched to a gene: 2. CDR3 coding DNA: TGTGCCAGCACGACTAGCGGGGGGAAGACCCAGTACTTC. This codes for CASTTSGGKTQYF.

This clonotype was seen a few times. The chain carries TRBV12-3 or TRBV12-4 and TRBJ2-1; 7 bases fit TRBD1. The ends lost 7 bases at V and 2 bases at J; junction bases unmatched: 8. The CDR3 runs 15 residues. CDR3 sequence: CASTTGTEAYNEQFF. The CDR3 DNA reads TGTGCCAGCACCACCGGGACAGAGGCCTACAATGAGCAGTTCTTC.

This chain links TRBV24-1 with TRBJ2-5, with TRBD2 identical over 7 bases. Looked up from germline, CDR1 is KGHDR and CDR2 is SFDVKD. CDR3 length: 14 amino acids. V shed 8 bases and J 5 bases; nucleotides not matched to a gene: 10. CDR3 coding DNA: TGTGCCACCAATGGCTCGCTGGGAGGGGAGACCCAGTACTTC. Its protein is CATNGSLGGETQYF.

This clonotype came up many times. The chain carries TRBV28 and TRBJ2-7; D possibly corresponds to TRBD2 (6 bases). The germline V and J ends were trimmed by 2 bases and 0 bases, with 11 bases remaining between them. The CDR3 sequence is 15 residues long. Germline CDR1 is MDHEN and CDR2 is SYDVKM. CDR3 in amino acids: CASSLRGFRSYEQYF. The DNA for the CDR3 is TGTGCCAGCAGTTTACGGGGGTTCCGCTCCTACGAGCAGTACTTC.

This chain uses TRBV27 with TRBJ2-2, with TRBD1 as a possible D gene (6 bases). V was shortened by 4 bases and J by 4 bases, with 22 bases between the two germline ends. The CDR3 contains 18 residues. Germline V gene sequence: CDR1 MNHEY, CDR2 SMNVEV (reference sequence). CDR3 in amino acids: CASSWRQVSYTATGELFF. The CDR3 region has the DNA TGTGCCAGCAGTTGGCGACAGGTTTCCTACACGGCCACCGGGGAGCTGTTTTTT.

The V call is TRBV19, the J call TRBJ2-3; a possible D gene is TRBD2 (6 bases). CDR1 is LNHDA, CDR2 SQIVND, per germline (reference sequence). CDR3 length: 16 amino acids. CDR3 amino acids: CSSGDGGDTSTDTQYF. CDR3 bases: TGTTCGTCGGGGGACGGCGGTGACACTAGCACAGATACGCAGTATTTT.

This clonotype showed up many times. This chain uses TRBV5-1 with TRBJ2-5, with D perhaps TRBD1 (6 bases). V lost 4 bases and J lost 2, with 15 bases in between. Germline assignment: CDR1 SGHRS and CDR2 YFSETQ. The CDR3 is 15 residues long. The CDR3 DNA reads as TGCGCCAGCAGCGGATTACAGGGCTGGCAAGAGACCCAGTACTTC. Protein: CASSGLQGWQETQYF.

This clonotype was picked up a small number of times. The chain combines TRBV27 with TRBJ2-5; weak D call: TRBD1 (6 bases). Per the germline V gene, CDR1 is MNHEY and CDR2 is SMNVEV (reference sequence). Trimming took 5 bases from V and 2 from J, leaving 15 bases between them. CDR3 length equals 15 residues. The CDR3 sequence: CASSAGTYGQETQYF. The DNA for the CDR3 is TGTGCCAGCAGTGCCGGGACATATGGTCAAGAGACCCAGTACTTC.

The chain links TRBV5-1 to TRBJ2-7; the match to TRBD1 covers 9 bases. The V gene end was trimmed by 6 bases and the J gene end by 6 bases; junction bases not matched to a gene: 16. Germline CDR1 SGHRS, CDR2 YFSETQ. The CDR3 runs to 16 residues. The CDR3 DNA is TGCGCCAGCAAACCCTCAGCCGGGACAGGGCCGGGCGAGCAGTACTTC. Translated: CASKPSAGTGPGEQYF.

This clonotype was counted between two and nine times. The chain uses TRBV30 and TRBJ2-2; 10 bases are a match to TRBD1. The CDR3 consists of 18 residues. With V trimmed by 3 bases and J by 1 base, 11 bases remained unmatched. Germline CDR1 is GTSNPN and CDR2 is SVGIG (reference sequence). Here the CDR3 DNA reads TGTGCCTGGAGCGATGACAGGGGGCGACCTATGAACACCGGGGAGCTGTTTTTT. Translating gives CAWSDDRGRPMNTGELFF.

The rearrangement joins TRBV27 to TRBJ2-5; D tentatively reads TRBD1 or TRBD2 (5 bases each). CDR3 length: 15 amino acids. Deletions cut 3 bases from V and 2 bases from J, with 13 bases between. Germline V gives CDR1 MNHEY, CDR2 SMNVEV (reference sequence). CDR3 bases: TGTGCCAGCAGTTTTTTTGGGACCGTGCAAGAGACCCAGTACTTC. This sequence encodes CASSFFGTVQETQYF.

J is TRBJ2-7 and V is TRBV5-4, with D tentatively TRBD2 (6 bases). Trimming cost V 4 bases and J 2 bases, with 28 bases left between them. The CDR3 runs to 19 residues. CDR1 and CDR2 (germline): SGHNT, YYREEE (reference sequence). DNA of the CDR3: TGTGCCAGCAGCGCGGACGGAGAGGGACTTCGCGTGAGGACCTACGAGCAGTACTTC. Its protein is CASSADGEGLRVRTYEQYF.

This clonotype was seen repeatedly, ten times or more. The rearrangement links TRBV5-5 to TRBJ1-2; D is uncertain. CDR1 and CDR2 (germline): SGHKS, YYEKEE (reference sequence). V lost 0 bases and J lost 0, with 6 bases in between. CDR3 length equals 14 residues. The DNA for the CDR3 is TGTGCCAGCAGCTTGGCAGCCGCTAACTATGGCTACACCTTC. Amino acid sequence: CASSLAAANYGYTF.

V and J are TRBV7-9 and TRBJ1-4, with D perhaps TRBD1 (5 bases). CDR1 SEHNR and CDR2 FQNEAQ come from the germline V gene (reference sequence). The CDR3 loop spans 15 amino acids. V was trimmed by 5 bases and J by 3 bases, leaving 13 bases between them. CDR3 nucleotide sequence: TGTGCCAGCAGCCCCCCGGGGCAGCCTAATGAAAAACTGTTTTTT. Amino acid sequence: CASSPPGQPNEKLFF.

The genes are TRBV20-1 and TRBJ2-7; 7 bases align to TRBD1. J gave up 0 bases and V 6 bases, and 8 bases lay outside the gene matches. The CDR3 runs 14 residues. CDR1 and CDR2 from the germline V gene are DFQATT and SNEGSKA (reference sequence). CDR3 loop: CSAGQTLSSYEQYF. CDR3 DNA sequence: TGCAGTGCGGGACAGACCCTGAGCTCCTACGAGCAGTACTTC.

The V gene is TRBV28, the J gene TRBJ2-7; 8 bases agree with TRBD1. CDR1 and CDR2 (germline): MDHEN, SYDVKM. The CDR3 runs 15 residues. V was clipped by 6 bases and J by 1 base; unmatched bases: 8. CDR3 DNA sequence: TGTGCCAGCAGAAAAGGACAGGGTCGGTCCTACGAGCAGTACTTC. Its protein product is CASRKGQGRSYEQYF.

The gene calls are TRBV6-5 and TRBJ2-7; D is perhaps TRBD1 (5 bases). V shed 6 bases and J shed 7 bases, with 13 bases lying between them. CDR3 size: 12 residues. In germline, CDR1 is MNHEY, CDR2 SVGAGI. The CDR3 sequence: CASSLDHREQYF. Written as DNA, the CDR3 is TGTGCCAGCAGCTTAGACCACAGGGAGCAGTACTTC.

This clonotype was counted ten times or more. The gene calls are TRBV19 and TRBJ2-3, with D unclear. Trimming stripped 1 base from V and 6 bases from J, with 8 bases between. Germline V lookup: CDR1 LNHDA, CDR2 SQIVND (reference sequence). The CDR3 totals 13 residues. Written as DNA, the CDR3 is TGTGCCAGTAGTATAGTCGGGTATGATACGCAGTATTTT. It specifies CASSIVGYDTQYF.

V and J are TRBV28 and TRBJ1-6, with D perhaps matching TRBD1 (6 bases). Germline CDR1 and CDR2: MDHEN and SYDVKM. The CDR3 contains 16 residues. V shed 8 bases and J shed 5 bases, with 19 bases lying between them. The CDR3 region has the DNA TGTGCCAGCGAGGAAATGACAGGCTTGGATAATTCACCCCTCCACTTT. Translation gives CASEEMTGLDNSPLHF.

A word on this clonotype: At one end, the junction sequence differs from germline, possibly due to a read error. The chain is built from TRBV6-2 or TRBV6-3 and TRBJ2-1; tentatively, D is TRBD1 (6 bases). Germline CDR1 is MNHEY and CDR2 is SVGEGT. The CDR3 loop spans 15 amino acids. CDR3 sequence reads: CASTTVGTPYSEQFF. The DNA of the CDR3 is TGTGCCAGCACTACAGTCGGGACACCGTACAGTGAGCAGTTCTTC.

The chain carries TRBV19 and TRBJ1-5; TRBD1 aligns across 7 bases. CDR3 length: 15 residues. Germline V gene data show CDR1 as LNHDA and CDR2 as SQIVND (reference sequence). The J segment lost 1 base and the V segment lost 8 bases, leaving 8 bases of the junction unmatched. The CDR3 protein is CASLAGTASNQPQHF. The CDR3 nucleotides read TGTGCCAGTCTTGCCGGGACAGCGAGCAATCAGCCCCAGCATTTT. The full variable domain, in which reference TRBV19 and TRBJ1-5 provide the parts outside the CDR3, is DGGITQSPKYLFRKEGQNVTLSCEQNLNHDAMYWYRQDPGQGLRLIYYSQIVNDFQKGDIAEGYSVSREKKESFPLTVTSAQKNPTAFYLCASLAGTASNQPQHFGDGTRLSIL.

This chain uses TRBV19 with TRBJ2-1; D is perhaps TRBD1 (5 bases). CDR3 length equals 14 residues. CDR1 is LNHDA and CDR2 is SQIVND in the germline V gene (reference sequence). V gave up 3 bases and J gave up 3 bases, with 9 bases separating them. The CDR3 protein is CASSISRDYNEQFF. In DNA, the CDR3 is TGTGCCAGTAGTATTTCCAGGGACTACAATGAGCAGTTCTTC.